These 16 T cell receptor beta chains share one sample of origin, sequenced in a study of T cell repertoires in cytomegalovirus infection. TCRdb re-called the reads with MiXCR, one entry per CDR3 protein. The sample lists some 180,000 distinct CDR3 sequences; 15% to 20% were seen once. The sample consisted of CD8+ T cells from PBMCs. Every receptor here comes from a human donor in good health (CMV status not recorded). Some clones in this sample may be carry-over from other donors' samples.

The chain joins TRBV4-2 to TRBJ2-2; 7 bases fit TRBD2. Per germline, CDR1 LGHNA and CDR2 YNFKEQ. This CDR3 contains 14 residues. Trimming cost V 0 bases and J 7 bases; bases outside gene matches: 2. The CDR3 sequence: CASSQEGRDGELFF. Written as DNA, the CDR3 is TGTGCCAGCAGCCAAGAGGGGAGGGACGGGGAGCTGTTTTTT.

V and J are TRBV10-3 and TRBJ1-2; 7 bases map to TRBD1. The CDR3 is 13 residues long. Germline V lookup: CDR1 ENHRY, CDR2 SYGVKD. V shed 3 bases and J 4 bases; nucleotides not matched to a gene: 2. In DNA form, the CDR3 reads TGTGCCATCAGTGAAGGGACAGTCTATGGCTACACCTTC. Protein sequence: CAISEGTVYGYTF.

The genes are TRBV4-3 and TRBJ2-3; the D call may be TRBD1 or TRBD2 (5 bases each). This CDR3 spans 15 amino acids. Between the trimmed V and J ends, which lost 1 base and 3 bases, there was a span of 11 bases. Germline V CDR1 and CDR2: LGHNA, YSLEER. The DNA for the CDR3 is TGCGCCAGCAGCCAAGCCCTGGGGGAAACAGATACGCAGTATTTT. This gives the protein CASSQALGETDTQYF.

The J gene is TRBJ2-1, the V gene TRBV30; no clear D. CDR3 length: 13 residues. The germline V gene encodes CDR1 GTSNPN and CDR2 SVGIG (reference sequence). With 0 bases removed from V and 3 bases from J, the gap between germline ends came to 6 bases. Here the CDR3 DNA reads TGTGCCTGGAGTGTAACAGACTACAATGAGCAGTTCTTC. Translated, it gives CAWSVTDYNEQFF.

The CDR3 here is CASSLGQGAGNEQFF. The CDR3 coding sequence is TGTGCCAGCAGCTTGGGACAGGGGGCGGGCAATGAGCAGTTCTTC. The chain joins TRBV7-8 to TRBJ2-1; 12 bases agree with TRBD1. J lost 6 bases, V lost 3 bases, and 3 bases had no gene match. The CDR3 runs 15 residues. The V gene's germline CDR1 is SGHVS and CDR2 FQNEAQ. The full variable domain, its missing parts supplied by reference TRBV7-8 and TRBJ2-1, is GAGVSQSPRYKVAKRGQDVALRCDPISGHVSLFWYQQALGQGPEFLTYFQNEAQLDKSGLPSDRFFAERPEGSVSTLKIQRTQQEDSAVYLCASSLGQGAGNEQFFGPGTRLTVL.

This clonotype was observed a few times. The genes are TRBV6-2 or TRBV6-3 and TRBJ2-1, with 9 bases aligning to TRBD1. The germline V gene has CDR1 MNHEY and CDR2 SVGEGT. J lost 9 bases, V lost 4 bases, and 10 bases had no gene match. The CDR3 loop spans 15 amino acids. The CDR3 bases are TGTGCCAGCAGTTTCTTCCGTCGACAGGGGGGTGAGCAGTTCTTC. It is translated as CASSFFRRQGGEQFF.

The rearrangement uses TRBV7-2 and TRBJ2-7; no firm D call. CDR1 and CDR2 (germline): SGHTA, FQGNSA. Trimming pared 3 bases from V and 3 bases from J, leaving 18 bases between. There are 16 residues in the CDR3. CDR3 nucleotides: TGTGCCAGCAGCTTCCCTCTCAAGGGCTCGGTCTACGAGCAGTACTTC. Protein sequence: CASSFPLKGSVYEQYF.

There are a few counts of this clonotype. The chain recombines TRBV25-1 with TRBJ2-7; no clear D gene. Deletions cut 9 bases from V and 5 bases from J, with 17 bases between. Per the germline V gene, CDR1 is MGHDK and CDR2 is SYGVNS. The CDR3 consists of 13 residues. The CDR3: CASRLGIMDEQYF. CDR3 DNA sequence: TGTGCCAGTAGATTAGGGATCATGGACGAGCAGTACTTC.

This clonotype turned up a few times. The chain combines TRBV7-3 with TRBJ2-1; 9 nucleotides line up with TRBD1. Germline CDR1 and CDR2: SGHTA and FQGTGA. The V and J ends lost 5 bases and 8 bases, in that order; junction bases with no gene match: 10. The CDR3 loop spans 15 amino acids. This chain's CDR3 is CASSQQGASRDEQFF. The CDR3 DNA reads as TGTGCCAGCAGCCAACAGGGGGCGAGTAGGGATGAGCAGTTCTTC. Full variable domain (outside the CDR3, taken from reference TRBV7-3 and TRBJ2-1): GAGVSQTPSNKVTEKGKYVELRCDPISGHTALYWYRQSLGQGPEFLIYFQGTGAADDSGLPNDRFFAVRPEGSVSTLKIQRTERGDSAVYLCASSQQGASRDEQFFGPGTRLTVL.

V usage is TRBV4-1 and J usage is TRBJ2-7; no clear D gene. The V gene's germline CDR1 is MGHRA and CDR2 YSYEKL. The V gene lost 2 bases and the J gene lost 3 bases, with 5 bases spanning the gap. The CDR3 contains 12 residues. The CDR3 nucleotides are TGCGCCAGCAGCCAACCGGACTACGAGCAGTACTTC. Its protein product is CASSQPDYEQYF.

The rearrangement uses TRBV14 and TRBJ2-3; the D gene is possibly TRBD2 (6 bases). The V end lost 3 bases, the J end lost 2 bases, and 18 bases lay between the germline ends. CDR3 length: 17 amino acids. Germline V lookup: CDR1 SGHDN, CDR2 FVKESK. The CDR3 DNA is TGTGCCAGCAGCCATACAACTCTAGCGACTATCACAGATACGCAGTATTTT. This sequence encodes CASSHTTLATITDTQYF.

This clonotype came up a few times. V and J are TRBV7-2 and TRBJ2-7; 7 nucleotides agree with TRBD1. The CDR3 covers 12 residues. The germline V gene has CDR1 SGHTA and CDR2 FQGNSA. V gave up 3 bases and J gave up 5 bases; unmatched junction bases: 1. The CDR3 coding sequence is TGTGCCAGCAGCTTGGGACAGAACGAGCAGTACTTC. Protein product: CASSLGQNEQYF.

This clonotype was observed a handful of times. The J gene is TRBJ2-5, the V gene TRBV7-9; 12 bases match TRBD2. The CDR3 loop spans 16 amino acids. V shed 4 bases and J 1 base; nucleotides not matched to a gene: 4. CDR1 and CDR2 from the germline V gene are SEHNR and FQNEAQ (reference sequence). The CDR3 DNA reads as TGTGCCAGCAGCTCTCGGACTAGCGGGGTCCAAGAGACCCAGTACTTC. Amino acids: CASSSRTSGVQETQYF.

This chain connects TRBV12-3 or TRBV12-4 to TRBJ2-2, with D possibly being TRBD1 (6 bases). Trimming removed 6 bases at V and 5 bases at J, with 10 bases between. CDR3 size: 13 residues. The CDR3 protein is CASRTGSTGELFF. The CDR3 DNA is TGTGCCAGCAGAACAGGGTCAACCGGGGAGCTGTTTTTT.

The rearrangement links TRBV7-2 to TRBJ2-4; 13 positions agree with TRBD2. Germline V CDR1 and CDR2: SGHTA, FQGNSA. V was pared by 3 bases and J by 0 bases, with 5 bases of the junction left unmatched. The CDR3 loop spans 18 amino acids. As DNA, the CDR3 is TGTGCCAGCAGCTTTGGGACTAGCGGGGATCTAGCCAAAAACATTCAGTACTTC. Translation gives CASSFGTSGDLAKNIQYF.

There are many counts of this clonotype. As DNA, the CDR3 is TGTGCCAGCAGCGGGGACGGGTCTAGCACAGATACGCAGTATTTT. Its protein is CASSGDGSSTDTQYF. The V and J genes are TRBV7-9 and TRBJ2-3; the D gene could be TRBD1 or TRBD2 (5 bases each). CDR1 is SEHNR and CDR2 is FQNEAQ in the germline V gene (reference sequence). The CDR3 is made up of 15 amino acids. Trimming left V 5 bases short and J 0 bases short, with 12 bases between.